The 27 T cell receptor beta chains below were found in one sample sequenced in a study of Ad26.COV2.S vaccination and SARS-CoV-2 variants. Profiled with immunoSEQ multiplex PCR; TCRdb holds only in-frame clones, not every one. The sample lists around 300,000 clones, approximately 86% seen once, with about 10% in the top ten. Described treatment: around 19 received Ad26.COV2.S at low or high dose, single or two shots; about 5 received placebo; per-sample allocation not given. On day 63 after the first injection, vaccine and placebo recipients gave samples. The material sequenced was peripheral blood, taken in a trial of Ad26.COV2.S vaccine versus placebo. The receptors stem from a person between 18 and 65 years old who received the Ad26.COV2.S COVID-19 vaccine or a placebo.

V usage is TRBV21-1 and J usage is TRBJ1-3; the table names TRBD1, a call not compared with the DNA. TRBV21-1 is a recognized pseudogene. The CDR3 contains 14 residues. CDR3 loop: CASSRGQAKRVVYF. In nucleotides, the CDR3 is TGTGCCAGCAGCAGGGGACAGGCAAAACGGGTCGTATATTTT.

The V call is TRBV6-2 or TRBV6-3, the J call TRBJ1-1, with unresolved D. The germline V gene encodes CDR1 MNHEY and CDR2 SVGEGT. The CDR3 runs 17 residues. V was pared by 5 bases and J by 0 bases, with 19 bases between. Here the CDR3 DNA reads TGTGCCAGCAGTCCCGAGACTAGACGGACGGTGAACACTGAAGCTTTCTTT. It codes for CASSPETRRTVNTEAFF.

This clone was seen only once. The V gene is TRBV4-3, the J gene TRBJ2-7; 10 bases agree with TRBD1. The CDR3 length is 15 residues. Germline V gives CDR1 LGHNA, CDR2 YSLEER. V dropped 1 base and J dropped 5; count of bases not matched to a gene: 5. The CDR3, as DNA: TGCGCCAGCAGCCAAGCCGCCGGGACAGGGGACGAGCAGTACTTC. It yields the protein CASSQAAGTGDEQYF.

The V and J genes are TRBV13 and TRBJ2-2, with D tentatively TRBD1 (6 bases). This CDR3 contains 17 residues. V was clipped by 4 bases and J by 2 bases, with 17 bases between them. Germline assignment: CDR1 PRHDT and CDR2 FYEKMQ (reference sequence). The CDR3 region is CASSSRLRTDNTGELFF. CDR3 coding DNA: TGTGCCAGCAGCTCACGCCTCCGGACAGATAACACCGGGGAGCTGTTTTTT.

Worth noting for this clone: This same CDR3 is encoded by further DNA sequences in the sample. The chain uses TRBV19 and TRBJ1-1; D remains ambiguous. The CDR3 is 13 amino acids. Germline V gene lookup returns CDR1 LNHDA and CDR2 SQIVND (reference sequence). With 1 base removed from V and 1 base from J, the gap between germline ends came to 4 bases. The CDR3 spells CASSIGQNTEAFF. CDR3 DNA: TGTGCCAGTAGTATAGGTCAGAACACTGAAGCTTTCTTT.

In its sample, this clone was seen a few times. The chain recombines TRBV19 with TRBJ1-5; D remains unclear. The CDR3 is made up of 15 amino acids. The V and J ends lost 7 bases and 11 bases respectively, with 24 bases between them. Germline V gene sequence: CDR1 LNHDA, CDR2 SQIVND (reference sequence). The CDR3 DNA reads TGTGCCAGTACCCCGGAAGGGTCTAGGGTGCGAGCCCAGCATTTT. Protein product: CASTPEGSRVRAQHF.

This chain connects TRBV28 to TRBJ1-3; 7 bases line up with TRBD1. The V gene end was trimmed by 5 bases and the J gene end by 0 bases; junction bases not matched to a gene: 13. This CDR3 region has 18 residues. CDR1 MDHEN and CDR2 SYDVKM come from the germline V gene. The CDR3 loop is CASSPLGQVRSSGNTIYF. The CDR3 bases are TGTGCCAGCAGTCCCCTTGGACAGGTCAGAAGCTCTGGAAACACCATATATTTT. Full variable domain (remainder filled in from reference TRBV28 and TRBJ1-3): DVKVTQSSRYLVKRTGEKVFLECVQDMDHENMFWYRQDPGLGLRLIYFSYDVKMKEKGDIPEGYSVSREKKERFSLILESASTNQTSMYLCASSPLGQVRSSGNTIYFGEGSWLTVV.

The chain employs TRBV10-3 and TRBJ1-2; D perhaps matches TRBD1 (6 bases). Germline CDR1 ENHRY, CDR2 SYGVKD. The CDR3 contains 14 residues. V was clipped by 3 bases and J by 8 bases, with 16 bases between them. The CDR3 DNA sequence: TGTGCCATCAGTGACTTTGGCGGCAGGGGCGGCTACACCTTC. It yields the protein CAISDFGGRGGYTF.

V gene TRBV27 combines with J gene TRBJ1-4; D is uncertain. Germline V gives CDR1 MNHEY, CDR2 SMNVEV (reference sequence). Trimming removed 8 bases from V and 7 bases from J, with 17 bases in between. CDR3 length: 14 amino acids. CDR3 loop: CASGVFRAPEKLFF. In nucleotides, the CDR3 is TGTGCCAGCGGAGTGTTTAGAGCCCCTGAAAAACTGTTTTTT.

The V gene is TRBV4-1, the J gene TRBJ1-1; maybe TRBD1 (6 bases). CDR3 size: 13 residues. Germline CDR1 MGHRA, CDR2 YSYEKL. Trimming cost V 0 bases and J 11 bases, with 13 bases left between them. Here the CDR3 reads CASSQEGGWVAFF. The CDR3 DNA follows: TGCGCCAGCAGCCAAGAAGGGGGTTGGGTTGCTTTCTTT.

The chain joins TRBV4-1 to TRBJ2-2; 9 bases match TRBD2. CDR1 MGHRA and CDR2 YSYEKL come from the germline V gene. The CDR3 runs 16 residues. V was pared by 4 bases and J by 6 bases, with 9 bases of the junction left unmatched. CDR3 region: CASSPTPGTSPGELFF. The CDR3 coding sequence is TGCGCCAGCAGCCCAACCCCAGGGACTAGCCCCGGGGAGCTGTTTTTT.

In DNA, the CDR3 is TGTGCCAGCAGCGTAGGAAACCGCGGGAGTTACAATGAGCAGTTCTTC. Its translation is CASSVGNRGSYNEQFF. The chain links TRBV9 to TRBJ2-1; 7 positions match TRBD2. Trimming took 0 bases from V and 4 from J; bases not matched to a gene: 7. Germline CDR1 and CDR2: SGDLS and YYNGEE. This CDR3 spans 16 amino acids.

The chain joins TRBV12-5 to TRBJ2-2; D gene ambiguous. The V gene lost 1 base and the J gene lost 4 bases, with 4 bases spanning the gap. CDR1 and CDR2 (germline): LGHNT, FRNRAP. The CDR3 is 13 amino acids. CDR3 sequence reads: CASGLGPTGELFF. In nucleotides, the CDR3 is TGTGCTAGTGGTTTGGGGCCCACCGGGGAGCTGTTTTTT.

The CDR3 here is CASSMVGTGVSGANVLTF. Written as DNA, the CDR3 is TGTGCCAGTAGTATGGTCGGGACGGGTGTCTCTGGGGCCAACGTCCTGACTTTC. The rearrangement links TRBV19 to TRBJ2-6; D is perhaps TRBD1 or TRBD2 (5 bases each). The CDR3 extends over 18 amino acids. Germline V gene sequence: CDR1 LNHDA, CDR2 SQIVND (reference sequence). The V end was cut by 3 bases, the J end by 0 bases, with 15 bases between.

This clone was seen once. The chain links TRBV28 to TRBJ2-7; 8 bases map to TRBD2. CDR1 is MDHEN and CDR2 is SYDVKM in the germline V gene. This CDR3 is built from 15 residues. After removal of 1 base from V and 2 bases from J, the junction contained 4 bases not matched to a gene. CDR3 sequence reads: CASSLSGGGTYEQYF. In DNA form, the CDR3 reads TGTGCCAGCAGTTTATCCGGGGGGGGGACCTACGAGCAGTACTTC. Full variable domain (missing parts from reference TRBV28 and TRBJ2-7): DVKVTQSSRYLVKRTGEKVFLECVQDMDHENMFWYRQDPGLGLRLIYFSYDVKMKEKGDIPEGYSVSREKKERFSLILESASTNQTSMYLCASSLSGGGTYEQYFGPGTRLTVT.

The genes are TRBV12-3 or TRBV12-4 and TRBJ1-5, with D perhaps TRBD1 (6 bases). V was clipped by 8 bases and J by 6 bases, with 14 bases between them. This CDR3 has 13 residues. The CDR3 is CASAYRETQPQHF. In nucleotides, the CDR3 is TGTGCCAGCGCCTACAGGGAGACTCAGCCCCAGCATTTT.

This chain links TRBV24-1 with TRBJ2-1, with 13 bases identical to TRBD2. V dropped 4 bases and J dropped 8; count of bases not matched to a gene: 10. This CDR3 contains 17 residues. The germline V gene encodes CDR1 KGHDR and CDR2 SFDVKD. The CDR3, as DNA: TGTGCCACCAGTGACCCCCGGACTAGCGGGAGCGGCGATGAGCAGTTCTTC. Residues: CATSDPRTSGSGDEQFF.

The chain links TRBV6-5 to TRBJ2-3; TRBD2 aligns across 8 bases. Germline lookup yields CDR1 MNHEY and CDR2 SVGAGI. Trimming removed 5 bases from V and 4 bases from J; junction bases left unmatched: 8. The CDR3 is 15 amino acids. CDR3 sequence reads: CASSPGGAKADTQYF. The CDR3 bases are TGTGCCAGCAGTCCGGGGGGGGCCAAAGCAGATACGCAGTATTTT.

The rearrangement joins TRBV30 to TRBJ2-2, with D possibly TRBD1 on 6 matching bases. Trimming removed 4 bases from V and 1 base from J, with 7 bases in between. CDR1 is GTSNPN, CDR2 SVGIG, per germline (reference sequence). The CDR3 sequence is 13 residues long. This CDR3 is CAWIGGNTGELFF. CDR3 nucleotides: TGTGCCTGGATAGGGGGGAACACCGGGGAGCTGTTTTTT.

The chain joins TRBV2 to TRBJ2-7; D unresolved. The length of the CDR3 is 11 residues. Trimming took 8 bases from V and 6 from J, leaving 11 bases between them. Per the germline V gene, CDR1 is SNHLY and CDR2 is FYNNEI. The CDR3 here is CASFSESEQYF. The CDR3 nucleotides are TGTGCCAGCTTCTCGGAGAGCGAGCAGTACTTC.

The chain carries TRBV28 and TRBJ1-2; 7 positions match TRBD1. CDR1 and CDR2 from the germline V gene are MDHEN and SYDVKM. The CDR3 totals 12 residues. Trimming removed 4 bases from V and 10 bases from J; junction bases left unmatched: 6. The CDR3 DNA reads as TGTGCCAGCAGTTCTAAACAGGGGACCTACACCTTC. This gives the protein CASSSKQGTYTF.

The chain recombines TRBV5-1 with TRBJ1-2; TRBD1 is a possible D gene (5 bases). This CDR3 has 15 residues. Germline CDR1 SGHRS, CDR2 YFSETQ. V lost 0 bases and J 9 bases, leaving 18 bases between the germline ends. Here the CDR3 DNA reads TGCGCCAGCAGCTTGGTAGGGCTTCAGGGACGGAGCTACACCTTC. It encodes CASSLVGLQGRSYTF.

The V and J genes are TRBV28 and TRBJ1-4; 7 bases are shared with TRBD1. The V gene's germline CDR1 is MDHEN and CDR2 SYDVKM. V shed 5 bases and J 8 bases; nucleotides not matched to a gene: 11. This CDR3 region has 15 residues. CDR3 bases: TGTGCCAGCAGTCCTTTTTACAGGGGAGGGGAAAAACTGTTTTTT. It specifies CASSPFYRGGEKLFF.

The chain uses TRBV28 and TRBJ2-1; 9 positions agree with TRBD2. Germline lookup yields CDR1 MDHEN and CDR2 SYDVKM. The V and J ends lost 3 bases and 4 bases, in that order; junction bases with no gene match: 4. CDR3 length equals 15 residues. The CDR3 coding sequence is TGTGCCAGCAGTTTTTATAGCGGGAGTTACAATGAGCAGTTCTTC. Translated, it gives CASSFYSGSYNEQFF.

The chain has TRBV12-3 or TRBV12-4 and TRBJ2-4, with 7 positions matching TRBD2. V shed 8 bases and J 8 bases; nucleotides not matched to a gene: 3. The CDR3 sequence is 11 residues long. CDR3 nucleotide sequence: TGTGCCAGCGGGGAGGGTGACATTCAGTACTTC. This gives the protein CASGEGDIQYF.

The chain employs TRBV10-3 and TRBJ1-1, with unresolved D. CDR3 size: 15 residues. CDR1 and CDR2 from the germline V gene are ENHRY and SYGVKD. The V gene lost 6 bases and the J gene lost 5 bases, with 19 bases spanning the gap. The CDR3 here is CAISQTTGGSTEAFF. DNA for the CDR3: TGTGCCATCAGCCAAACAACGGGAGGTAGTACTGAAGCTTTCTTT.

The CDR3: CASSPDRGQVEQFF. The CDR3 DNA reads as TGTGCCAGCAGCCCGGACAGGGGGCAGGTTGAGCAGTTCTTC. The chain recombines TRBV11-2 with TRBJ2-1; 11 nucleotides align to TRBD1. The J segment lost 9 bases and the V segment lost 5 bases, leaving 6 bases of the junction unmatched. The CDR3 is 14 amino acids. Germline V gene lookup returns CDR1 SGHAT and CDR2 FQNNGV.